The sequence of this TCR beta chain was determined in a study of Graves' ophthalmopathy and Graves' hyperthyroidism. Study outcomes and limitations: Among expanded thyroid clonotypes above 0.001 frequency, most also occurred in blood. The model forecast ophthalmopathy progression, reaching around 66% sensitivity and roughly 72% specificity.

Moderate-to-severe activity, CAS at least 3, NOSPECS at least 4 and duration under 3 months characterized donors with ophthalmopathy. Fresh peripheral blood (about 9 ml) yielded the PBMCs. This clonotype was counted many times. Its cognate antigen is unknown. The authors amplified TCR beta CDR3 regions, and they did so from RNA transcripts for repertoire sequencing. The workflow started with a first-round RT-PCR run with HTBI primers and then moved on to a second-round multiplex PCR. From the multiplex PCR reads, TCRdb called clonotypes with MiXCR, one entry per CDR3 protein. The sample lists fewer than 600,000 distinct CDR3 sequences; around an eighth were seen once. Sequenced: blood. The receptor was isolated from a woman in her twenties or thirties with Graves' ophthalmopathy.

Here the CDR3 reads CASTLGRYQPQHF. CDR3 bases: TGTGCCAGCACCCTTGGCAGGTATCAGCCCCAGCATTTT. The chain employs TRBV12-3 or TRBV12-4 and TRBJ1-5; D unresolved. The CDR3 contains 13 residues. The V and J ends lost 7 bases and 5 bases respectively, with 12 bases between them.